Below, 26 T cell receptor beta chains from the same sample are listed, as sequenced in a study of OX40 agonist ivuxolimab in advanced cancers. Profiling relied on immunoSEQ multiplex PCR, and the TCRdb table lists in-frame clones only, not all of them. The sample contains some 98,000 clones, about nine tenths of which appear only once. The starting material was CD4+ or CD8+ T cells sorted from blood, obtained in a trial of the OX40 agonist ivuxolimab. The receptors stem from an adult with an advanced solid tumor such as melanoma, head and neck, liver or kidney cancer.

This clone was counted between two and nine times. The rearrangement links TRBV10-1 to TRBJ2-2; D is unclear. CDR1 WNHNN and CDR2 SYGVQD come from the germline V gene (reference sequence). CDR3 length: 11 amino acids. The germline V and J ends were trimmed by 6 bases and 6 bases, with 5 bases remaining between them. The CDR3 loop reads CASRSSGELFF. In DNA form, the CDR3 reads TGCGCCAGCAGGAGTTCCGGGGAGCTGTTTTTT.

Turning to this clone: One end of the junction fails to match germline, which may point to a read error. This chain uses TRBV25-1 with TRBJ1-4; TRBD1 might be the D (5 bases). Germline V gene data show CDR1 as MGHDK and CDR2 as SYGVNS. This CDR3 has 14 amino acids. In DNA, the CDR3 is TGTGCCAGCAGTGATCGGACACCTAAAGAAAAACTGTTTTTT. This sequence encodes CASSDRTPKEKLFF.

This chain uses TRBV6-6 with TRBJ1-2, with D possibly matching TRBD1 (6 bases). Between the trimmed V and J ends, which lost 4 bases and 9 bases, there was a span of 12 bases. Looked up from germline, CDR1 is MNHNY and CDR2 is SVGAGI (reference sequence). This CDR3 contains 12 residues. CDR3 bases: TGTGCCAGCAGTTCGTCGACAGGTAGCTACACCTTC. This encodes CASSSSTGSYTF.

The gene calls are TRBV7-8 and TRBJ1-1, with D possibly matching TRBD1 (6 bases). Germline V lookup: CDR1 SGHVS, CDR2 FQNEAQ. The CDR3 length is 17 residues. The germline V and J ends were trimmed by 4 bases and 7 bases, with 25 bases remaining between them. The CDR3 loop is CASSYRPQGWGAYEAFF. CDR3 sequence (DNA): TGTGCCAGCAGCTACCGACCGCAGGGATGGGGGGCTTATGAAGCTTTCTTT.

The chain uses TRBV18 and TRBJ1-6; D uncertain. CDR3 size: 17 residues. From germline, CDR1 is KGHSH and CDR2 LQKENI. V lost 3 bases to trimming and J lost 0 bases, with 12 bases between them. This CDR3 is CASSPSTRSSYNSPLHF. CDR3 coding DNA: TGTGCCAGCTCACCCTCGACCCGGAGCTCCTATAATTCACCCCTCCACTTT.

For the CDR3, the DNA is TGCGCCAGCAGCTTGGCCGGGACAGGGTCCTATGGCTACACCTTC. Translated, it gives CASSLAGTGSYGYTF. This chain joins TRBV5-1 and TRBJ1-2, with TRBD1 matching 9 bases. V shed 0 bases and J 4 bases; nucleotides not matched to a gene: 4. Per germline, CDR1 SGHRS and CDR2 YFSETQ. The CDR3 spans 15 residues.

The chain couples TRBV11-3 to TRBJ2-2; D is undetermined. Between the trimmed V and J ends, which lost 2 bases and 11 bases, there was a span of 6 bases. Germline V gene data show CDR1 as SGHNT and CDR2 as YENEEA. This CDR3 is 11 amino acids long. CDR3 amino acids: CASSLSGELFF. As DNA, the CDR3 is TGTGCCAGCAGCTTAAGTGGAGAGCTGTTTTTT.

The chain combines TRBV7-2 with TRBJ2-5; D uncertain. Germline V lookup: CDR1 SGHTA, CDR2 FQGNSA. Deletions cut 5 bases from V and 5 bases from J, with 18 bases between. The CDR3 is 15 residues long. As DNA, the CDR3 is TGTGCCAGCAGCCGTGGCCCAGCTCGCTCCGAGACCCAGTACTTC. The encoded protein is CASSRGPARSETQYF.

The V call is TRBV6-6, the J call TRBJ1-1; D may be TRBD1 (5 bases). From germline, CDR1 is MNHNY and CDR2 SVGAGI (reference sequence). With 10 bases removed from V and 0 bases from J, the gap between germline ends came to 9 bases. This CDR3 is 12 amino acids long. The CDR3 coding sequence is TGTGCCACCTCGACAGTGAACACTGAAGCTTTCTTT. Translated: CATSTVNTEAFF.

For the CDR3, the DNA is TGCGCCAGCGCCCACGGGTGGAGGGGAAACACCGGGGAGCTGTTTTTT. Translated, it gives CASAHGWRGNTGELFF. This chain joins TRBV5-1 and TRBJ2-2; a weak D match, TRBD2 (6 bases). Germline V lookup: CDR1 SGHRS, CDR2 YFSETQ. The CDR3 extends over 16 amino acids. The V gene lost 7 bases and the J gene lost 2 bases, with 18 bases spanning the gap.

The chain joins TRBV7-2 to TRBJ1-4; D is unclear. Looked up from germline, CDR1 is SGHTA and CDR2 is FQGNSA. V dropped 4 bases and J dropped 4 bases, with 7 bases sitting between them. This CDR3 is 13 amino acids long. The CDR3 reads CASSSDHNEKLFF. DNA of the CDR3: TGTGCCAGCAGCTCGGACCATAATGAAAAACTGTTTTTT.

Points on this clone: One junction end disagrees with the germline gene, perhaps due to a read error. The rearrangement joins TRBV5-1 to TRBJ2-1, with 12 bases matching TRBD2. The CDR3 is 14 amino acids. CDR1 SGHRS and CDR2 YFSETQ come from the germline V gene. CDR3 region: CVSSQGTSGHEQFF. CDR3 in DNA: TGCGTCAGCAGCCAAGGGACTAGCGGGCATGAGCAGTTCTTC.

The chain carries TRBV7-2 and TRBJ1-1, with 10 bases aligning to TRBD1. The CDR3 is 15 amino acids. V dropped 5 bases and J dropped 8; count of bases not matched to a gene: 11. Looked up from germline, CDR1 is SGHTA and CDR2 is FQGNSA. In nucleotides, the CDR3 is TGTGCCAGCAGCAAGTGGGACAGGGGTCTCCCCGAAGCTTTCTTT. Protein sequence: CASSKWDRGLPEAFF.

The chain is built from TRBV5-4 and TRBJ1-6; TRBD1 agrees at 9 bases. Trimming at V came to 0 bases and at J to 10 bases, leaving 2 bases not matched to a gene. CDR3 length equals 14 residues. Germline CDR1 is SGHNT and CDR2 is YYREEE (reference sequence). As DNA, the CDR3 is TGTGCCAGCAGCTTGGGACAGGGGGGATCACCCCTCCACTTT. This sequence encodes CASSLGQGGSPLHF.

The chain has TRBV10-3 and TRBJ2-5; 8 nucleotides align to TRBD2. There are 15 residues in the CDR3. Germline lookup yields CDR1 ENHRY and CDR2 SYGVKD. J was trimmed by 0 bases and V by 4 bases; bases with no gene match: 4. For the CDR3, the DNA is TGTGCCATCAGTGGCGGGGGGACGTACCAAGAGACCCAGTACTTC. It specifies CAISGGGTYQETQYF.

The chain combines TRBV5-1 with TRBJ2-2; D is undetermined. Looked up from germline, CDR1 is SGHRS and CDR2 is YFSETQ. The CDR3 sequence is 15 residues long. The V end was cut by 0 bases, the J end by 3 bases, with 9 bases between. The CDR3 bases are TGCGCCAGCAGCTTGGCTGGAGAGTACACCGGGGAGCTGTTTTTT. As protein: CASSLAGEYTGELFF.

A single count supports this clone. The rearrangement joins TRBV27 to TRBJ1-1; no definite D call. The V end was cut by 4 bases, the J end by 0 bases, with 15 bases between. Germline CDR1 reads MNHEY; CDR2 reads SMNVEV (reference sequence). The CDR3 extends over 16 amino acids. CDR3 protein: CASSSGLARVNTEAFF. The CDR3 bases are TGTGCCAGCAGTTCCGGTCTTGCGCGGGTGAACACTGAAGCTTTCTTT.

This sequence joins TRBV5-1 and TRBJ2-3; D possibly corresponds to TRBD2 (5 bases). V was trimmed by 0 bases and J by 2 bases, leaving 10 bases between them. The germline V gene encodes CDR1 SGHRS and CDR2 YFSETQ. This CDR3 has 15 amino acids. CDR3 bases: TGCGCCAGCAGCTTGGCGGGGTTTAACACAGATACGCAGTATTTT. This encodes CASSLAGFNTDTQYF.

The chain recombines TRBV6-5 with TRBJ2-7, with 7 bases matching TRBD2. V gave up 1 base and J gave up 5 bases; unmatched junction bases: 5. The CDR3 contains 14 residues. Germline CDR1 reads MNHEY; CDR2 reads SVGAGI. CDR3 nucleotides: TGTGCCAGCAGTTACTTTGGCCTAGCGGACGAGCAGTACTTC. Amino acid sequence: CASSYFGLADEQYF.

This chain joins TRBV30 and TRBJ2-7, with 9 bases that match TRBD2. V gave up 3 bases and J gave up 7 bases; unmatched junction bases: 7. The CDR3 covers 13 residues. Germline V gene lookup returns CDR1 GTSNPN and CDR2 SVGIG (reference sequence). The CDR3 protein is CAWRDAGGREQYF. For the CDR3, the DNA is TGTGCCTGGAGAGATGCGGGGGGGCGTGAGCAGTACTTC.

This clone was found a few times. The chain recombines TRBV30 with TRBJ1-1; maybe TRBD1 (5 bases). CDR1 is GTSNPN and CDR2 is SVGIG in the germline V gene (reference sequence). This CDR3 contains 14 residues. Between the trimmed V and J ends, which lost 0 bases and 1 base, there was a span of 9 bases. The CDR3 DNA is TGTGCCTGGAGTGTTTCCGGGGGGAACACTGAAGCTTTCTTT. Translating it yields CAWSVSGGNTEAFF.

The chain combines TRBV19 with TRBJ1-1, with 10 bases that match TRBD1. The V and J ends lost 8 bases and 5 bases, in that order; junction bases with no gene match: 11. The CDR3 is 15 residues long. CDR1 and CDR2 from the germline V gene are LNHDA and SQIVND (reference sequence). CDR3 residues: CASARRPGQGTEAFF. The CDR3, as DNA: TGTGCCAGTGCTAGAAGACCGGGACAGGGGACTGAAGCTTTCTTT. Filled out from reference TRBV19 and TRBJ1-1, the complete variable domain reads DGGITQSPKYLFRKEGQNVTLSCEQNLNHDAMYWYRQDPGQGLRLIYYSQIVNDFQKGDIAEGYSVSREKKESFPLTVTSAQKNPTAFYLCASARRPGQGTEAFFGQGTRLTVV.

The J gene is TRBJ2-7, the V gene TRBV5-4; 7 bases map to TRBD2. V lost 4 bases, J lost 0 bases, and 7 bases stayed unmatched. Germline V lookup: CDR1 SGHNT, CDR2 YYREEE (reference sequence). The CDR3 covers 15 residues. The CDR3 nucleotides are TGTGCCAGCAGCCTCGGCTCTAGCGGCTCCTACGAGCAGTACTTC. Its translation is CASSLGSSGSYEQYF.

The CDR3: CASSPLVGDSNQPQHF. DNA for the CDR3: TGTGCCAGCTCACCCCTGGTCGGGGATAGCAATCAGCCCCAGCATTTT. The rearrangement links TRBV18 to TRBJ1-5; unclear D gene. V was clipped by 3 bases and J by 0 bases, with 12 bases between them. The germline gives CDR1 KGHSH, CDR2 LQKENI. The CDR3 spans 16 residues.

The chain is built from TRBV5-1 and TRBJ1-1; possible D gene TRBD1, 5 bases. CDR1 is SGHRS and CDR2 is YFSETQ in the germline V gene. The V end lost 6 bases, the J end lost 3 bases, and 12 bases lay between the germline ends. The CDR3 has 13 amino acids. CDR3 in DNA: TGCGCCAGCACCCGGGGGGGAGACACTGAAGCTTTCTTT. Residues: CASTRGGDTEAFF.

CDR3: CASSRVPGVEETQYF. Here the CDR3 DNA reads TGTGCCAGCAGTAGGGTTCCGGGGGTCGAGGAGACCCAGTACTTC. This chain connects TRBV27 to TRBJ2-5, with D possibly TRBD2 on 6 matching bases. The V end lost 5 bases, the J end lost 5 bases, and 18 bases lay between the germline ends. Germline assignment: CDR1 MNHEY and CDR2 SMNVEV (reference sequence). There are 15 residues in the CDR3.